This T cell receptor beta chain derives from a study of blood T cell repertoires in COVID-19. Libraries were prepared by immunoSEQ multiplex PCR; TCRdb keeps only in-frame clonotypes and omits some of them. The data contain fewer than 250,000 clones, about 83% of them seen just once; the ten biggest clones take up less than 7%. This CDR3 spans 15 amino acids. The ends were cut back, 5 bases at V and 0 bases at J, with 11 bases in the middle. CDR1 is SGHAT, CDR2 FQNNGV, per germline. The chain combines TRBV11-2 with TRBJ2-1; weak D call: TRBD1 (6 bases). This clonotype was sampled from a woman in her forties who had recovered from COVID-19. The sequenced sample was PBMCs or T cells enriched from blood (not recorded which). Here the CDR3 DNA reads TGTGCCAGCAGCAGACAGGTGAGCTCCTACAATGAGCAGTTCTTC. Translated, it gives CASSRQVSSYNEQFF.